This T cell receptor (beta chain) was captured by sequencing in a study of blood T cell repertoires in COVID-19. Across the whole study: Italy, Spain and the United States were the sources of the convalescent and acute COVID-19 samples. PBMCs, B-cell-depleted T cells, or T cells were the source of the cDNA or gDNA that made up the material.

The CDR3 consists of 17 residues. The V and J ends lost 2 bases and 2 bases, in that order; junction bases with no gene match: 10. The germline gives CDR1 SGHTA, CDR2 FQGNSA. Per the authors' pipeline: Estimates of nucleated cell counts were drawn from the amplification of reference gene primers. The table came from immunoSEQ multiplex PCR; TCRdb's copy has only in-frame clones and leaves some out. The V and J calls and clone size are taken from that table; D and trimming were inferred from the DNA. The table records 190,000 or so clones, approximately 90% of them present only once. Source material: peripheral blood. This TCR was recovered from a woman between 18 and 29 years old who had recovered from COVID-19. The rearrangement joins TRBV7-2 to TRBJ2-5, with 8 bases identical to TRBD2. The DNA for the CDR3 is TGTGCCAGCAGCTTATCCGGGGGGGCCCCCGGTCAAGAGACCCAGTACTTC. This gives the protein CASSLSGGAPGQETQYF.